Listed here are 14 T cell receptor beta chains from one sample, sequenced in a study of T cell repertoires in cytomegalovirus infection. TCRdb independently ran MiXCR on the reads; one entry per CDR3 protein. The table records approximately 500,000 distinct CDR3 sequences, 11% of them present only once. Sequencing was done on a sample of PBMCs. These TCRs come from a human donor in good health (CMV status not recorded). Some clones in this sample may be carry-over from other donors' samples.

This chain joins TRBV11-3 and TRBJ2-1; D gene ambiguous. The CDR3 spans 12 residues. The ends were cut back, 4 bases at V and 10 bases at J, with 11 bases in the middle. Germline CDR1 is SGHNT and CDR2 is YENEEA. CDR3 nucleotides: TGTGCCAGCAGCTCGAGACAAGGAGAGCAGTTCTTC. Translation: CASSSRQGEQFF.

This clonotype has a count of ten or more. The genes are TRBV7-3 and TRBJ2-1, with 7 bases fitting TRBD1. Germline loops: CDR1 SGHTA, CDR2 FQGTGA. With 2 bases clipped from V and 7 bases from J, the junction kept 2 bases outside the gene matches. The CDR3 is made up of 13 amino acids. This CDR3 is CASSLLQGNEQFF. DNA for the CDR3: TGTGCCAGCAGCTTACTACAGGGGAATGAGCAGTTCTTC.

This clonotype was picked up many times. The genes are TRBV12-3 or TRBV12-4 and TRBJ2-2; D is unresolved. The length of the CDR3 is 14 residues. V shed 8 bases and J shed 4 bases, with 14 bases lying between them. CDR3 nucleotides: TGTGCCAGCCCTCCAACCCCTGCCACCGGGGAGCTGTTTTTT. Its translation: CASPPTPATGELFF.

This clonotype has a count of ten or more. The chain carries TRBV6-5 and TRBJ2-3, with D possibly being TRBD2 (5 bases). The germline V gene encodes CDR1 MNHEY and CDR2 SVGAGI. This CDR3 spans 16 amino acids. The V and J ends lost 0 bases and 2 bases respectively, with 12 bases between them. For the CDR3, the DNA is TGTGCCAGCAGTTACTCGTCGGGGAGCTTCACAGATACGCAGTATTTT. Protein: CASSYSSGSFTDTQYF.

Many counts were recorded for this clonotype. The genes are TRBV6-1 and TRBJ2-4, with 7 bases aligning to TRBD2. Unmatched junction bases numbered 1, after V lost 7 bases and J lost 7 bases. CDR3 length: 11 residues. Germline V gene lookup returns CDR1 MNHNS and CDR2 SASEGT. CDR3 amino acids: CASTGGNIQYF. CDR3 DNA sequence: TGTGCCAGCACCGGGGGGAACATTCAGTACTTC.

This clonotype was seen a few times. The rearrangement links TRBV24-1 to TRBJ1-1, with 9 positions matching TRBD1. The CDR3 covers 13 residues. V lost 7 bases, J lost 9 bases, and 8 bases stayed unmatched. The germline V gene encodes CDR1 KGHDR and CDR2 SFDVKD. CDR3 coding DNA: TGTGCCACCAGCCCGGGACAGGGATTGCAAGCTTTCTTT. This encodes CATSPGQGLQAFF.

Many counts were recorded for this clonotype. V and J are TRBV18 and TRBJ2-7; tentatively, D is TRBD2 (7 bases). This CDR3 is built from 15 residues. Germline CDR1 reads KGHSH; CDR2 reads LQKENI. Between the trimmed V and J ends, which lost 0 bases and 3 bases, there was a span of 12 bases. The CDR3 DNA reads TGTGCCAGCTCACCACCGGGAGGGGGGGACTACGAGCAGTACTTC. Protein product: CASSPPGGGDYEQYF.

This clonotype has ten or more counts. The rearrangement links TRBV6-1 to TRBJ2-5; TRBD2 matches at 9 bases. The V gene end was trimmed by 10 bases and the J gene end by 3 bases; junction bases not matched to a gene: 3. CDR3 length: 12 amino acids. The germline V gene encodes CDR1 MNHNS and CDR2 SASEGT. This CDR3 reads CATGGGEETQYF. In nucleotides, the CDR3 is TGTGCCACCGGCGGGGGGGAAGAGACCCAGTACTTC.

The rearrangement links TRBV7-9 to TRBJ1-2, with a possible D match to TRBD1 (6 bases). CDR3 length equals 15 residues. V was shortened by 1 base and J by 4 bases, with 13 bases between the two germline ends. Germline-derived CDR1 and CDR2 are SEHNR and FQNEAQ (reference sequence). Here the CDR3 DNA reads TGTGCCAGCAGCTTAGAAACAGGGATGGGCTATGGCTACACCTTC. It specifies CASSLETGMGYGYTF.

In nucleotides, the CDR3 is TGTGCCAGTAAGGCATCTGGATCCTACAATGAGCAGTTCTTC. Amino acids: CASKASGSYNEQFF. The V gene is TRBV19, the J gene TRBJ2-1, with no clear D. V was shortened by 7 bases and J by 1 base, with 11 bases between the two germline ends. Germline V gene data show CDR1 as LNHDA and CDR2 as SQIVND (reference sequence). This CDR3 contains 14 residues.

This clonotype was seen just once. This chain joins TRBV29-1 and TRBJ1-2; a weak D match, TRBD1 (5 bases). Deletions cut 7 bases from V and 3 bases from J, with 18 bases between. The CDR3 is 14 amino acids. In germline, CDR1 is SQVTM, CDR2 ANQGSEA. CDR3 in DNA: TGCAGCGAATCCTCGGGCCAGGGCCACTATGGCTACACCTTC. This translates into CSESSGQGHYGYTF.

Many counts were recorded for this clonotype. The chain links TRBV9 to TRBJ2-1, with a weak D call TRBD1 (5 bases). Germline loops: CDR1 SGDLS, CDR2 YYNGEE. This CDR3 comprises 14 residues. Between the trimmed V and J ends, which lost 3 bases and 9 bases, there was a span of 16 bases. CDR3 DNA sequence: TGTGCCAGCAGCGCCTATGGACATTCCGGTGAGCAGTTCTTC. Protein product: CASSAYGHSGEQFF.

The sample holds many counts of this clonotype. The chain recombines TRBV7-2 with TRBJ2-7; D gene uncertain. The germline gives CDR1 SGHTA, CDR2 FQGNSA. Trimming removed 3 bases at V and 1 base at J, with 13 bases between. This CDR3 contains 15 residues. This CDR3 is CASSFGAARSYEQYF. In DNA form, the CDR3 reads TGTGCCAGCAGCTTTGGAGCCGCCCGTTCCTACGAGCAGTACTTC.

This clonotype has ten or more counts. This sequence joins TRBV7-2 and TRBJ2-4; a weak D match, TRBD2 (6 bases). Germline CDR1 and CDR2: SGHTA and FQGNSA. The CDR3 has 14 residues. Trimming shortened V by 4 bases and J by 6 bases, and 13 bases separated the two germline ends. The DNA for the CDR3 is TGTGCCAGCAGCTACGGAGAGCGGGTAAACATTCAGTACTTC. Translated: CASSYGERVNIQYF.